This TCR beta chain was sequenced during a study of B cell selection in AIRE deficiency. As for this clone: Its antigen is undetermined.

Germline CDR1 reads SGHRS; CDR2 reads YFSETQ. V trimming: 0 bases; J trimming: 5 bases; junction bases outside the gene matches: 7. The CDR3 extends over 15 amino acids. Using immunoSEQ multiplex PCR, the repertoire was profiled, and TCRdb retains in-frame clones only, with some absent. The table has roughly 23,000 clones, around 90% seen once. Sorted regulatory T cells were CD4-positive, CD25-high and CD127-low or negative. The study, taken as a whole, reports: TCRbeta-only data showed 36.6% of shared healthy Treg sequences in healthy Tconv. Shared Treg sequences were biased toward short CDR3s with few non-templated nucleotide insertions. Healthy donors alone shared roughly 32% of 3,500 to 4,500 Treg sequences; patients alone more than 8.5%. Tconv and Treg cells from AIRE-deficient patients resembled healthy donors in TCRBV usage, CDR3 length and diversity.

This rearrangement joins TRBV5-1 to TRBJ1-2; 7 positions match TRBD1. The sample taken for sequencing was CD4+CD25+ Tregs sorted from PBMCs. This TCR derives from a human donor in good health. The chain's CDR3 is CASSLAGTDSYGYTF. DNA of the CDR3: TGCGCCAGCAGCTTGGCCGGGACAGACTCGTATGGCTACACCTTC.